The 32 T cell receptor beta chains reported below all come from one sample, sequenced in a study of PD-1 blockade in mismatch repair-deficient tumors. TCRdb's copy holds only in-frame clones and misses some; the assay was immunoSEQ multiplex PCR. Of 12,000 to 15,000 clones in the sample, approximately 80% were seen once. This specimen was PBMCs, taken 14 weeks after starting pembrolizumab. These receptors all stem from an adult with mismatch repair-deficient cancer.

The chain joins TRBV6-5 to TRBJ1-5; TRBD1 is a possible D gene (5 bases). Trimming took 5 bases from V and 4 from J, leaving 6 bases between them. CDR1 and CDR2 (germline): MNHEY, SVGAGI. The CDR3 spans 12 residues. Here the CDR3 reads CASSQGNQPQHF. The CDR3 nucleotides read TGTGCCAGCAGTCAGGGTAATCAGCCCCAGCATTTT.

Here the CDR3 reads CASSRGLPLTDTQYF. The CDR3 nucleotides are TGTGCCAGCAGCAGGGGACTCCCTCTCACAGATACGCAGTATTTT. This sequence joins TRBV7-2 and TRBJ2-3, with TRBD2 as a possible D gene (6 bases). This CDR3 spans 15 amino acids. Trimming cost V 5 bases and J 2 bases, with 14 bases left between them. Germline values: CDR1 SGHTA, CDR2 FQGNSA.

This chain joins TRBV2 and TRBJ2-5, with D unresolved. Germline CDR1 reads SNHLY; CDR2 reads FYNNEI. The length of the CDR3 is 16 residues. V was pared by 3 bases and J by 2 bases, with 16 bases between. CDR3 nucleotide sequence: TGTGCCAGCAGTGACCTCCTAGGAGCCGGTCAAGAGACCCAGTACTTC. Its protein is CASSDLLGAGQETQYF.

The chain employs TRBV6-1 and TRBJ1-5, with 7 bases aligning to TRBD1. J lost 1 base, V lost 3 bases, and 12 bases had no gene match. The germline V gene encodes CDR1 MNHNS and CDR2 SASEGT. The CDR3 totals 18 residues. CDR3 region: CASSEVAGGSGSNQPQHF. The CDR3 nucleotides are TGTGCCAGCAGTGAGGTGGCAGGGGGTTCGGGGAGCAATCAGCCCCAGCATTTT.

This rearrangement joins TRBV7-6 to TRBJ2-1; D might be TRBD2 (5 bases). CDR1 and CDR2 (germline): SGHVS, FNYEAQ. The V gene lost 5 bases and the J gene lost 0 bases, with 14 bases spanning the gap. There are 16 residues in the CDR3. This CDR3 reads CASSPRGTSSYNEQFF. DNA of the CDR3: TGTGCCAGCAGCCCTCGGGGAACTAGCTCCTACAATGAGCAGTTCTTC. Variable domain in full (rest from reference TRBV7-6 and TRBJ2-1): GAGVSQSPRYKVTKRGQDVALRCDPISGHVSLYWYRQALGQGPEFLTYFNYEAQQDKSGLPNDRFSAERPEGSISTLTIQRTEQRDSAMYRCASSPRGTSSYNEQFFGPGTRLTVL.

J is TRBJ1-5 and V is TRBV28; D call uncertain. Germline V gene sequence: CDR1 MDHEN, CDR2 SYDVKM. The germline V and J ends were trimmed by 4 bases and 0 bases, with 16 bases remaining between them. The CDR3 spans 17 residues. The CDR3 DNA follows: TGTGCCAGCAGTTGGCCGGGTAGGATTTTTAGCAATCAGCCCCAGCATTTT. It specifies CASSWPGRIFSNQPQHF.

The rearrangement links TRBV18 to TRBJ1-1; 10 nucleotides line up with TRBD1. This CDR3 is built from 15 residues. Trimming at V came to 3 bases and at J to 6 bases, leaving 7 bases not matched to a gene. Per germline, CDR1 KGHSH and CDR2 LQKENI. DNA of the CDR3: TGTGCCAGCTCACCGATGGACAGGGGGTACCCTGAAGCTTTCTTT. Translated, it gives CASSPMDRGYPEAFF.

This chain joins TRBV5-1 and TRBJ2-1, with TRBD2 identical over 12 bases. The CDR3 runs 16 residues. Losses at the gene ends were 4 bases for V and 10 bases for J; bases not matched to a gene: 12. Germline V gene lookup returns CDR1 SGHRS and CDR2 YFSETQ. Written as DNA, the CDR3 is TGCGCCAGCAGCCCGGCCGTTCTAGCGGGAGGGGCGGAGCAGTTCTTC. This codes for CASSPAVLAGGAEQFF.

CDR3: CASSLRQGARDEQFF. The CDR3 DNA follows: TGTGCCAGCAGCTTGCGACAGGGGGCTCGGGATGAGCAGTTCTTC. The V call is TRBV11-3, the J call TRBJ2-1; 10 nucleotides agree with TRBD1. CDR3 length: 15 amino acids. Losses at the gene ends were 3 bases for V and 8 bases for J; bases not matched to a gene: 7. Germline CDR1 and CDR2: SGHNT and YENEEA.

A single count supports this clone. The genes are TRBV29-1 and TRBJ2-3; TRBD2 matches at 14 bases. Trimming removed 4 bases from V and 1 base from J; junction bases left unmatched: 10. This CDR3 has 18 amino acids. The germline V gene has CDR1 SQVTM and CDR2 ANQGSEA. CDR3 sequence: CSVGMGTSGRLGTDTQYF. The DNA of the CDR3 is TGCAGCGTTGGGATGGGGACTAGCGGGAGACTGGGCACAGATACGCAGTATTTT.

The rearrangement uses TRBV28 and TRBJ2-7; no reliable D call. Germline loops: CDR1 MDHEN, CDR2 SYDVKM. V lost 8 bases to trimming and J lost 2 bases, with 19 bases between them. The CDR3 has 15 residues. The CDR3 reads CASHPGVVRAYEQYF. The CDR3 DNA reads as TGTGCCAGCCATCCCGGAGTAGTACGGGCCTACGAGCAGTACTTC. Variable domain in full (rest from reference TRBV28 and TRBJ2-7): DVKVTQSSRYLVKRTGEKVFLECVQDMDHENMFWYRQDPGLGLRLIYFSYDVKMKEKGDIPEGYSVSREKKERFSLILESASTNQTSMYLCASHPGVVRAYEQYFGPGTRLTVT.

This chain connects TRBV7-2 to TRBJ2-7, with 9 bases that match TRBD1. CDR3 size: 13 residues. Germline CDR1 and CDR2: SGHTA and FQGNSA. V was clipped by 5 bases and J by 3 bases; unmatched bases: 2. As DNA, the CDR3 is TGTGCCAGCAGCCCGGACAGGGGCTACGAGCAGTACTTC. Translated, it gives CASSPDRGYEQYF. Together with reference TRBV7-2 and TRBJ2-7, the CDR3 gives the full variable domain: GAGVSQSPSNKVTEKGKDVELRCDPISGHTALYWYRQSLGQGLEFLIYFQGNSAPDKSGLPSDRFSAERTGGSVSTLTIQRTQQEDSAVYLCASSPDRGYEQYFGPGTRLTVT.

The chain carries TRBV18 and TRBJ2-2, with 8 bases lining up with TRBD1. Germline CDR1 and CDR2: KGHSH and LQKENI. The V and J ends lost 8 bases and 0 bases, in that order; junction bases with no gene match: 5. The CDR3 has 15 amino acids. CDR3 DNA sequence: TGTGCCAGCGCCACGACAGGGGCGAACACCGGGGAGCTGTTTTTT. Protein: CASATTGANTGELFF. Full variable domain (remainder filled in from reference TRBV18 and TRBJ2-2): NAGVMQNPRHLVRRRGQEARLRCSPMKGHSHVYWYRQLPEEGLKFMVYLQKENIIDESGMPKERFSAEFPKEGPSILRIQQVVRGDSAAYFCASATTGANTGELFFGEGSRLTVL.

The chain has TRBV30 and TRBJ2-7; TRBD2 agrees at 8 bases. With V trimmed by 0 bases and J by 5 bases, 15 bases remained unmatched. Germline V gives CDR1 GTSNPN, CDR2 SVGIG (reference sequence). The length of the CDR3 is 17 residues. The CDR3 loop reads CAWSVPWTSSPLDEQYF. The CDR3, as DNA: TGTGCCTGGAGTGTACCTTGGACTAGCAGCCCGTTAGACGAGCAGTACTTC. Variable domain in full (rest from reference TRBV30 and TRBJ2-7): SQTIHQWPATLVQPVGSPLSLECTVEGTSNPNLYWYRQAAGRGLQLLFYSVGIGQISSEVPQNLSASRPQDRQFILSSKKLLLSDSGFYLCAWSVPWTSSPLDEQYFGPGTRLTVT.

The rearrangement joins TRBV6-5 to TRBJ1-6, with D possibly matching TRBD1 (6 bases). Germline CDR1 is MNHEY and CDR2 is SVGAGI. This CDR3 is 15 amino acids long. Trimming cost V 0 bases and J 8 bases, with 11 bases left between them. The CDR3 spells CASSYSGRGDSPLHF. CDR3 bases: TGTGCCAGCAGTTACTCGGGCAGGGGAGATTCACCCCTCCACTTT.

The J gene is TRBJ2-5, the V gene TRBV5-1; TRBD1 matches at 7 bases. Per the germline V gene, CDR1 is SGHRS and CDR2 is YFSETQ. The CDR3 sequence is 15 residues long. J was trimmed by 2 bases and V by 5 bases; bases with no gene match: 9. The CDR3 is CASRNTPGQQETQYF. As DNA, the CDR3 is TGCGCCAGCAGAAATACACCGGGACAGCAAGAGACCCAGTACTTC.

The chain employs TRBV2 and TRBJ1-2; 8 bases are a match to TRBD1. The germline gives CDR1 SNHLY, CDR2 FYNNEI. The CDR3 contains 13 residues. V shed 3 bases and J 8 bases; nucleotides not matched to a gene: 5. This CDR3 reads CASSEDRAVGYTF. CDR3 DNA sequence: TGTGCCAGCAGTGAGGACAGGGCGGTAGGCTACACCTTC.

The CDR3 nucleotides are TGTGCCAGAAGCCCCGGACAGGGTAAGCAGCCCCAGCATTTT. It yields the protein CARSPGQGKQPQHF. V is TRBV5-3 and J is TRBJ1-5; 8 nucleotides agree with TRBD1. TRBV5-3 carries the ORF label, with uncertain function. The trim removed 4 bases at V and 7 bases at J, leaving 7 bases unmatched. The CDR3 has 14 amino acids.

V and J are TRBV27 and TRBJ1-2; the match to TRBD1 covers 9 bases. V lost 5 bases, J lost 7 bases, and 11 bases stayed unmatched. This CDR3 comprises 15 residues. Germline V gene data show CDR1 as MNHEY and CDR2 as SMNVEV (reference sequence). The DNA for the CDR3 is TGTGCCAGCAGTGGTAACAGGGGGCGCCGGGGTGGCTACACCTTC. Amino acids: CASSGNRGRRGGYTF.

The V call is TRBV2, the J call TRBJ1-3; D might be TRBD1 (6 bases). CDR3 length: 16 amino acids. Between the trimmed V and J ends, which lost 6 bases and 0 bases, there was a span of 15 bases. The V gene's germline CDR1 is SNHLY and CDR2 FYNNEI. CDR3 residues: CASSDIGGPSGNTIYF. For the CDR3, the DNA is TGTGCCAGCAGCGACATCGGGGGGCCCTCTGGAAACACCATATATTTT.

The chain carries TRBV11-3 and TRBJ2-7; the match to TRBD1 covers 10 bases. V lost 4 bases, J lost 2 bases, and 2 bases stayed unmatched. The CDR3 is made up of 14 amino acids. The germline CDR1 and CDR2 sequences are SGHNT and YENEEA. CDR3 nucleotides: TGTGCCAGCAGCTCTGGACAGGGGGCCTACGAGCAGTACTTC. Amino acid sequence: CASSSGQGAYEQYF.

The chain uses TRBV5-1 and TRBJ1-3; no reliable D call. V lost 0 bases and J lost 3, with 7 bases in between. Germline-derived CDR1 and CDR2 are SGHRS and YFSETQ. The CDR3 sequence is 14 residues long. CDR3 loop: CASSLAGYGNTIYF. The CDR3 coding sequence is TGCGCCAGCAGCTTGGCGGGATATGGAAACACCATATATTTT.

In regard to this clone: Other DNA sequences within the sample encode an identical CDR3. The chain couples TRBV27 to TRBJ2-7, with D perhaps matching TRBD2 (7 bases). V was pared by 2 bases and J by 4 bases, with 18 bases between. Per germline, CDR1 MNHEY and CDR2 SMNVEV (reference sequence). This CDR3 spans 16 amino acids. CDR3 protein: CASSLTGTNIWYEQYF. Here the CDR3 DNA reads TGTGCCAGCAGTTTAACAGGGACTAACATTTGGTACGAGCAGTACTTC.

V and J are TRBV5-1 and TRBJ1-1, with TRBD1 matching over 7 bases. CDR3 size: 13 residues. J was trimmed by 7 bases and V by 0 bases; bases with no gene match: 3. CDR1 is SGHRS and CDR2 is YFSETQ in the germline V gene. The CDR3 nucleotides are TGCGCCAGCAGCTTGGAAGGGACAGATGAAGCTTTCTTT. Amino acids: CASSLEGTDEAFF.

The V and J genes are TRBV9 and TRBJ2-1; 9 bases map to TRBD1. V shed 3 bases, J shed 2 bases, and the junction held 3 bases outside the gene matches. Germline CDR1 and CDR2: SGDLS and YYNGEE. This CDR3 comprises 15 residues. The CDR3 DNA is TGTGCCAGCAGCGCCGGGACAGGGACCTACAATGAGCAGTTCTTC. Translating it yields CASSAGTGTYNEQFF.

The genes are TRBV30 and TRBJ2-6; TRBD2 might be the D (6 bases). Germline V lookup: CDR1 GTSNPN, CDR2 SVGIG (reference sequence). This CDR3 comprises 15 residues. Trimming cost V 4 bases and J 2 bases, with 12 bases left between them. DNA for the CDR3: TGTGCCTGGACCCGAGGAGGGGCTGGGGCCAACGTCCTGACTTTC. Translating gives CAWTRGGAGANVLTF.

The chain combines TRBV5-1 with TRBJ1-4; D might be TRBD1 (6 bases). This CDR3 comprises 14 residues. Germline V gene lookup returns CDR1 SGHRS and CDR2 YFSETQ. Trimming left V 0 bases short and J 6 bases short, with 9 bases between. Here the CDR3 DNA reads TGCGCCAGCAGCTTGGGCAGGGGCGATGAAAAACTGTTTTTT. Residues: CASSLGRGDEKLFF.

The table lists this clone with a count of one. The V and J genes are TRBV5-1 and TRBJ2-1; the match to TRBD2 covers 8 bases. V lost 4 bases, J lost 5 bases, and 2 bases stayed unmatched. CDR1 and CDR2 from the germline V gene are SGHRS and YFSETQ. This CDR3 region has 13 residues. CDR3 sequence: CASSGLANNEQFF. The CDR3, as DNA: TGCGCCAGCAGCGGACTAGCAAACAATGAGCAGTTCTTC. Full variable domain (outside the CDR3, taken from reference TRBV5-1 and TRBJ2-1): KAGVTQTPRYLIKTRGQQVTLSCSPISGHRSVSWYQQTPGQGLQFLFEYFSETQRNKGNFPGRFSGRQFSNSRSEMNVSTLELGDSALYLCASSGLANNEQFFGPGTRLTVL.

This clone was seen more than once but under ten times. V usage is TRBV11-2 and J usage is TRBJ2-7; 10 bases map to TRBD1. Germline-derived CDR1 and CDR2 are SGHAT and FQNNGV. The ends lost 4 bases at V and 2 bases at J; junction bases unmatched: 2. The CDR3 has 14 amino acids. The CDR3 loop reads CASSWGQGTYEQYF. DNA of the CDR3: TGTGCCAGCAGCTGGGGACAGGGGACCTACGAGCAGTACTTC.

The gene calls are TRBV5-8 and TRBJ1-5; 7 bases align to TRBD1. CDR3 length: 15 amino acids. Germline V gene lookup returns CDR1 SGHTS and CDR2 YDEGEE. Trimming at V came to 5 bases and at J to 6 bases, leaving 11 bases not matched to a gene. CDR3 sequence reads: CASSHRYGDSQPQHF. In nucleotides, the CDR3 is TGTGCCAGCAGTCACCGGTATGGGGACAGTCAGCCCCAGCATTTT.

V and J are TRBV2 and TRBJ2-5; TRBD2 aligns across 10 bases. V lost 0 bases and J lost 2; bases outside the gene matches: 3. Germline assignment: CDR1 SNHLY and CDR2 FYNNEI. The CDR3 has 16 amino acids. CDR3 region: CASSEAPSGGQETQYF. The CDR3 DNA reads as TGTGCCAGCAGTGAAGCGCCTAGCGGGGGTCAAGAGACCCAGTACTTC.

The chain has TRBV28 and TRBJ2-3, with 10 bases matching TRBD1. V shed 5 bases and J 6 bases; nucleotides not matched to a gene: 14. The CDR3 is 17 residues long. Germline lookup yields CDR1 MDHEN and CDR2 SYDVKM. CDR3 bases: TGTGCCAGCAGTCCCGTGGCAAGGACAGGGGGAGGGGATACGCAGTATTTT. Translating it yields CASSPVARTGGGDTQYF.